This is a list of T cell receptor beta chains from one sample in a study of identical twins. TCRdb reprocessed the 5' RACE reads via MiXCR and lists one record per CDR3 protein. The data hold fewer than 650,000 distinct CDR3 sequences, with more than 9% observed a single time. Another study also made use of these data, one on yellow fever vaccine responses in identical twins.

Input material: PBMCs. Receptors originate from a woman aged 18-29 years in good health. The CDR3 runs from the conserved cysteine through the conserved F or W. The D gene is left open where the match is weak.

CDR3,V,D
CASSLSQGDGGNEQFF,TRBV27,NA
CSSRLAGDGELFF,TRBV29-1,TRBD2
CATSDLGRPTQYF,TRBV24-1,NA
CASRSNYNEQFF,TRBV7-2,NA
CSVVWGGNEQFF,TRBV29-1,TRBD2
CATSRERWLAGTDTQYF,TRBV15,TRBD2
CASRSRDSTDTQYF,TRBV12-3/TRBV12-4,NA
CASSKDRGNTGELFF,TRBV7-6,TRBD1
CSALRETQYF,TRBV20-1,NA
CASSPTLLDEQYF,TRBV7-2,NA
CASSQGQGLFDEQFF,TRBV11-3,TRBD1
CASSPVLTGRGETQYF,TRBV7-2,NA
CSAPRVLNTEAFF,TRBV20-1,NA
CASSQEVGVTGELFF,TRBV4-1,NA
CASSLDDRTFYEQYF,TRBV7-2,NA
CSARDSGGPGDTQYF,TRBV20-1,NA
CSVEGVATNEKLFF,TRBV29-1,NA
CASSSGQGFDEQFF,TRBV12-3/TRBV12-4,TRBD1
CASSPDRGSETQYF,TRBV7-9,TRBD1
CSARDPGLESNEQFF,TRBV20-1,TRBD2
CASSGKYEQYF,TRBV25-1,NA
CSLEQGDSNTEAFF,TRBV20-1,TRBD1
CATKGGSYEQYF,TRBV10-3,NA
CASSFPPSTDTQYF,TRBV12-3/TRBV12-4,NA
CAWSAGQGAMDEQYF,TRBV30,TRBD1
CASRTGQGAYEQYF,TRBV5-1,TRBD1
CASSEDAKNIQYF,TRBV2,NA
CASTYPRLADGANVLTF,TRBV12-3/TRBV12-4,TRBD2
CASSEGQGAKGANVLTF,TRBV5-1,TRBD1
CASSQVRPKGEGYEQYF,TRBV3-1,TRBD2
CSVLTGTGEQYF,TRBV29-1,NA
CAGRWRWHWGYTEAFF,TRBV28,NA
CASSPKGRTDTGELFF,TRBV11-1,NA
CASSLSSRATSTGELFF,TRBV5-1,NA
CSARAGSGRAVTGELFF,TRBV20-1,TRBD2
CASSLKRGAGGYEQYF,TRBV7-9,NA
CASSPLGTSGNNEQFF,TRBV5-1,TRBD2